One and the same sample provided the 29 T cell receptor beta chains below, sequenced in a study of OX40 agonist ivuxolimab in advanced cancers. Sequencing was performed with immunoSEQ multiplex PCR; in TCRdb, only in-frame clones are kept and a portion is missing. The sample lists tens of thousands of clones; about 80% were seen once. The sample consisted of CD4+ or CD8+ T cells sorted from blood, taken in a trial of the OX40 agonist ivuxolimab. All receptors come from an adult with an advanced solid tumor such as melanoma, head and neck, liver or kidney cancer.

The chain employs TRBV5-1 and TRBJ2-2; D call uncertain. This CDR3 is built from 21 residues. The germline gives CDR1 SGHRS, CDR2 YFSETQ. V was trimmed by 1 base and J by 0 bases, leaving 25 bases between them. CDR3 nucleotide sequence: TGCGCCAGCAGCTTGATTTACCTCTCCGTGGGTACTTCTACGAACACCGGGGAGCTGTTTTTT. Translated, it gives CASSLIYLSVGTSTNTGELFF.

The V gene is TRBV11-2, the J gene TRBJ2-3; the match to TRBD1 covers 7 bases. Germline V gene data show CDR1 as SGHAT and CDR2 as FQNNGV. With 3 bases clipped from V and 0 bases from J, the junction kept 6 bases outside the gene matches. This CDR3 is built from 16 residues. CDR3 coding DNA: TGTGCCAGCAGCTTTAGTACAGGGGTTAGCACAGATACGCAGTATTTT. Its protein is CASSFSTGVSTDTQYF.

The chain carries TRBV5-1 and TRBJ1-1, with 7 bases that match TRBD1. After removal of 0 bases from V and 2 bases from J, the junction contained 4 bases not matched to a gene. Germline V CDR1 and CDR2: SGHRS, YFSETQ. CDR3 length: 15 residues. The CDR3 reads CASSLADRANTEAFF. DNA of the CDR3: TGCGCCAGCAGCTTGGCCGACAGGGCAAACACTGAAGCTTTCTTT. Based on the CDR3 plus reference TRBV5-1 and TRBJ1-1, the full variable domain is KAGVTQTPRYLIKTRGQQVTLSCSPISGHRSVSWYQQTPGQGLQFLFEYFSETQRNKGNFPGRFSGRQFSNSRSEMNVSTLELGDSALYLCASSLADRANTEAFFGQGTRLTVV.

This chain connects TRBV2 to TRBJ2-1; D unresolved. CDR3 length: 13 amino acids. Germline V gene data show CDR1 as SNHLY and CDR2 as FYNNEI. V lost 3 bases and J 4 bases, leaving 7 bases between the germline ends. The CDR3 loop is CASSENWYNEQFF. The CDR3 DNA reads TGTGCCAGCAGTGAGAATTGGTACAATGAGCAGTTCTTC.

The chain has TRBV28 and TRBJ1-2; D is possibly TRBD1 (6 bases). Germline V gene lookup returns CDR1 MDHEN and CDR2 SYDVKM. V shed 2 bases and J shed 10 bases, with 14 bases lying between them. CDR3 length: 13 amino acids. This chain's CDR3 is CASSLIRGGDYTF. The CDR3 coding sequence is TGTGCCAGCAGTTTAATCAGGGGCGGCGACTACACCTTC.

V gene TRBV28 combines with J gene TRBJ1-5; no reliable D call. The CDR3 spans 15 residues. From germline, CDR1 is MDHEN and CDR2 SYDVKM. Trimming stripped 8 bases from V and 4 bases from J, with 18 bases between. This CDR3 reads CASSTGQSWNQPQHF. DNA of the CDR3: TGTGCCAGCTCCACTGGCCAGTCGTGGAATCAGCCCCAGCATTTT.

The chain carries TRBV9 and TRBJ2-2, with no clear D. The CDR3 is 14 amino acids. V lost 1 base to trimming and J lost 1 base, with 5 bases between them. Germline V gene data show CDR1 as SGDLS and CDR2 as YYNGEE. In nucleotides, the CDR3 is TGTGCCAGCAGCGTATCGAGGAACACCGGGGAGCTGTTTTTT. Encoded protein: CASSVSRNTGELFF. Full variable domain (rest looked up from reference TRBV9 and TRBJ2-2): DSGVTQTPKHLITATGQRVTLRCSPRSGDLSVYWYQQSLDQGLQFLIQYYNGEERAKGNILERFSAQQFPDLHSELNLSSLELGDSALYFCASSVSRNTGELFFGEGSRLTVL.

The rearrangement uses TRBV5-4 and TRBJ1-6; D might be TRBD1 (5 bases). The V end was cut by 0 bases, the J end by 7 bases, with 14 bases between. This CDR3 has 16 amino acids. Germline V gene data show CDR1 as SGHNT and CDR2 as YYREEE (reference sequence). As DNA, the CDR3 is TGTGCCAGCAGCTTGGACCTCAGGGTGTTGAATTCACCCCTCCACTTT. Its protein is CASSLDLRVLNSPLHF.

About this clone itself: The sample has other DNA sequences that encode this CDR3 too. This chain links TRBV5-1 with TRBJ1-1, with D maybe TRBD1 (5 bases). The CDR3 is 14 amino acids. Trimming shortened V by 2 bases and J by 5 bases, and 13 bases separated the two germline ends. The germline gives CDR1 SGHRS, CDR2 YFSETQ. CDR3 DNA: TGCGCCAGCAGCTTCGGGACTGAGGGTACTGAAGCTTTCTTT. Translation gives CASSFGTEGTEAFF.

This rearrangement joins TRBV6-4 to TRBJ1-6, with 9 bases aligning to TRBD1. J was trimmed by 7 bases and V by 6 bases; bases with no gene match: 4. CDR3 length equals 14 residues. Per germline, CDR1 MRHNA and CDR2 SNTAGT. The CDR3 coding sequence is TGTGCCAGCAGGAGACAGGGGGTGAATTCACCCCTCCACTTT. As protein: CASRRQGVNSPLHF.

V usage is TRBV5-1 and J usage is TRBJ1-2; D gene uncertain. Trimming took 0 bases from V and 6 from J, leaving 15 bases between them. From germline, CDR1 is SGHRS and CDR2 YFSETQ. The CDR3 covers 15 residues. The CDR3 protein is CASSLAEVRYDGYTF. The CDR3 coding sequence is TGCGCCAGCAGCTTGGCCGAAGTTAGGTACGATGGCTACACCTTC.

The rearrangement joins TRBV2 to TRBJ1-5; tentative D call: TRBD1 (5 bases). The CDR3 extends over 15 amino acids. Trimming took off 3 bases at V and 7 bases at J, with 16 bases between the two ends. Per the germline V gene, CDR1 is SNHLY and CDR2 is FYNNEI. CDR3: CASSDQQGPQQPQHF. The CDR3 nucleotides read TGTGCCAGCAGTGACCAGCAGGGCCCTCAGCAGCCCCAGCATTTT.

The chain couples TRBV5-1 to TRBJ1-6; TRBD1 matches 9 bases. J lost 6 bases, V lost 4 bases, and 5 bases had no gene match. The length of the CDR3 is 15 residues. The V gene's germline CDR1 is SGHRS and CDR2 YFSETQ. The CDR3 sequence is CASSQQGAGNSPLHF. CDR3 sequence (DNA): TGCGCCAGCAGCCAACAGGGGGCAGGTAATTCACCCCTCCACTTT.

The chain uses TRBV27 and TRBJ1-1; D not certain. The CDR3 sequence is 14 residues long. Germline V gene data show CDR1 as MNHEY and CDR2 as SMNVEV (reference sequence). Trimming pared 1 base from V and 3 bases from J, leaving 9 bases between. CDR3 residues: CASSLFPRDTEAFF. The CDR3 DNA sequence: TGTGCCAGCAGTTTATTTCCGAGGGACACTGAAGCTTTCTTT.

DNA of the CDR3: TGTGCCAGCAGTGAGATACAGGGGGCGACTCAGCCCCAGCATTTT. Amino acid sequence: CASSEIQGATQPQHF. This chain joins TRBV2 and TRBJ1-5; 9 bases are shared with TRBD1. CDR1 and CDR2 from the germline V gene are SNHLY and FYNNEI. The CDR3 contains 15 residues. V shed 3 bases and J 6 bases; nucleotides not matched to a gene: 6.

The V and J genes are TRBV4-1 and TRBJ2-3; D not resolved. Trimming removed 1 base from V and 0 bases from J, with 11 bases in between. The CDR3 consists of 16 residues. CDR1 is MGHRA and CDR2 is YSYEKL in the germline V gene. The CDR3 sequence is CASSQGDYLSTDTQYF. The CDR3 DNA follows: TGCGCCAGCAGCCAAGGCGATTATCTAAGCACAGATACGCAGTATTTT.

V gene TRBV11-2 combines with J gene TRBJ2-7; 9 bases fit TRBD1. The CDR3 is made up of 15 amino acids. Losses at the gene ends were 4 bases for V and 5 bases for J; bases not matched to a gene: 9. In germline, CDR1 is SGHAT, CDR2 FQNNGV. DNA for the CDR3: TGTGCCAGCAGCTCGTCGGGACAGGGAGGCCACGAGCAGTACTTC. Translation gives CASSSSGQGGHEQYF.

The chain recombines TRBV27 with TRBJ1-4, with D possibly being TRBD1 (6 bases). The germline V gene has CDR1 MNHEY and CDR2 SMNVEV (reference sequence). Trimming took off 0 bases at V and 7 bases at J, with 15 bases between the two ends. CDR3 length: 16 residues. The CDR3 DNA reads TGTGCCAGCAGTTTATCCCCGGGACAAGGAAGTGAAAAACTGTTTTTT. Translated: CASSLSPGQGSEKLFF.

This sequence joins TRBV6-6 and TRBJ1-1; TRBD1 is a possible D gene (6 bases). This CDR3 spans 15 amino acids. The germline V gene has CDR1 MNHNY and CDR2 SVGAGI (reference sequence). V dropped 0 bases and J dropped 0 bases, with 8 bases sitting between them. The CDR3 sequence is CASSYSGTMNTEAFF. The CDR3 DNA follows: TGTGCCAGCAGTTACTCGGGGACAATGAACACTGAAGCTTTCTTT.

The rearrangement uses TRBV7-2 and TRBJ2-7; D unresolved. CDR3 size: 14 residues. V lost 5 bases, J lost 3 bases, and 14 bases lay in between. Per the germline V gene, CDR1 is SGHTA and CDR2 is FQGNSA. CDR3: CASSPPEVGYEQYF. CDR3 nucleotide sequence: TGTGCCAGCAGCCCCCCAGAGGTTGGCTACGAGCAGTACTTC. The whole variable domain, remainder taken from reference TRBV7-2 and TRBJ2-7, is GAGVSQSPSNKVTEKGKDVELRCDPISGHTALYWYRQSLGQGLEFLIYFQGNSAPDKSGLPSDRFSAERTGGSVSTLTIQRTQQEDSAVYLCASSPPEVGYEQYFGPGTRLTVT.

This clone was seen once. This sequence joins TRBV4-3 and TRBJ2-5; the D gene is possibly TRBD1 (6 bases). CDR1 and CDR2 (germline): LGHNA, YSLEER. The CDR3 totals 15 residues. The V and J ends lost 0 bases and 5 bases respectively, with 13 bases between them. Here the CDR3 reads CASSQDMGAGETQYF. CDR3 in DNA: TGCGCCAGCAGCCAAGATATGGGGGCGGGTGAGACCCAGTACTTC.

As DNA, the CDR3 is TGCGCCAGCAGCCAAATACTGGCTGAGCAGTTCTTC. Protein: CASSQILAEQFF. J is TRBJ2-1 and V is TRBV4-1; D ambiguous. CDR1 is MGHRA and CDR2 is YSYEKL in the germline V gene. The CDR3 totals 12 residues. Trimming took off 2 bases at V and 9 bases at J, with 8 bases between the two ends.

This chain links TRBV5-1 with TRBJ2-7, with TRBD1 as a possible D gene (5 bases). Trimming took off 0 bases at V and 1 base at J, with 17 bases between the two ends. This CDR3 comprises 17 residues. The germline CDR1 and CDR2 sequences are SGHRS and YFSETQ. CDR3 DNA sequence: TGCGCCAGCAGCTTGGGGCCTATCAGGCAGGGATCCTACGAGCAGTACGTC. Translated, it gives CASSLGPIRQGSYEQYV.

The chain links TRBV19 to TRBJ1-2; a weak D match, TRBD1 (6 bases). Trimming left V 6 bases short and J 4 bases short, with 12 bases between. The CDR3 length is 13 residues. Germline lookup yields CDR1 LNHDA and CDR2 SQIVND (reference sequence). CDR3 protein: CASRRGGIYGYTF. The CDR3 DNA reads TGTGCCAGTAGGAGGGGGGGCATCTATGGCTACACCTTC.

V is TRBV19 and J is TRBJ2-1, with D tentatively TRBD1 (6 bases). V was shortened by 8 bases and J by 4 bases, with 15 bases between the two germline ends. The CDR3 loop spans 14 amino acids. CDR1 is LNHDA, CDR2 SQIVND, per germline (reference sequence). The CDR3 region has the DNA TGTGCCAGTTGTGGAACAGGGTTTTACAATGAGCAGTTCTTC. Residues: CASCGTGFYNEQFF.

This chain uses TRBV9 with TRBJ2-5, with a tentative D call TRBD2 (5 bases). This CDR3 has 13 amino acids. The germline gives CDR1 SGDLS, CDR2 YYNGEE. The V end was cut by 3 bases, the J end by 4 bases, with 10 bases between. The CDR3 spells CASSADSGETQYF. The CDR3 DNA reads TGTGCCAGCAGCGCGGACTCCGGAGAGACCCAGTACTTC.

The chain joins TRBV7-2 to TRBJ1-4; D uncertain. The CDR3 spans 15 residues. V was trimmed by 1 base and J by 6 bases, leaving 12 bases between them. Germline values: CDR1 SGHTA, CDR2 FQGNSA. The DNA of the CDR3 is TGTGCCAGCAGCTTAGGTCACGGATCGTATGAAAAACTGTTTTTT. Its protein product is CASSLGHGSYEKLFF. The entire variable domain, with the rest obtained from reference TRBV7-2 and TRBJ1-4, is as follows: GAGVSQSPSNKVTEKGKDVELRCDPISGHTALYWYRQSLGQGLEFLIYFQGNSAPDKSGLPSDRFSAERTGGSVSTLTIQRTQQEDSAVYLCASSLGHGSYEKLFFGSGTQLSVL.

V and J are TRBV7-8 and TRBJ1-6; tentatively, D is TRBD1 (5 bases). In germline, CDR1 is SGHVS, CDR2 FQNEAQ. This CDR3 spans 15 amino acids. V was trimmed by 3 bases and J by 7 bases, leaving 13 bases between them. CDR3 sequence: CASSFPGRGNSPLHF. CDR3 in DNA: TGTGCCAGCAGCTTCCCCGGACGGGGGAATTCACCCCTCCACTTT.

The rearrangement links TRBV5-1 to TRBJ2-7, with D maybe TRBD2 (5 bases). The V and J ends lost 1 base and 5 bases respectively, with 13 bases between them. This CDR3 region has 14 residues. The germline gives CDR1 SGHRS, CDR2 YFSETQ. The CDR3 sequence: CASSLIEGRHEQYF. The CDR3 coding sequence is TGCGCCAGCAGCTTGATTGAGGGAAGGCACGAGCAGTACTTC.